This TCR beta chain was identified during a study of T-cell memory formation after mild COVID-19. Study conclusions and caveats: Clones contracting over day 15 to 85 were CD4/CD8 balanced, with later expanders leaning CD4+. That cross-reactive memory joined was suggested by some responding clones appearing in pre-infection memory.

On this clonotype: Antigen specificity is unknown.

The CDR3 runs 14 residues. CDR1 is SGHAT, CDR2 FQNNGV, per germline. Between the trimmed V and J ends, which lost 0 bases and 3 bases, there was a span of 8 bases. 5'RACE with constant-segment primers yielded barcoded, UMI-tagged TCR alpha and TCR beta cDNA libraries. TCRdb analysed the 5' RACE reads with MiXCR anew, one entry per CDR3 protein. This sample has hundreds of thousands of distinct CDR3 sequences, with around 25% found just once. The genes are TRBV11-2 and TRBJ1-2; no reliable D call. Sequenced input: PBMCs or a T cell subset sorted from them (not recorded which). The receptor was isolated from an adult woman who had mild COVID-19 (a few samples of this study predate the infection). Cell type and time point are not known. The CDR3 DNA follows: TGTGCCAGCAGCTTAGATGAGACCTACTATGGCTACACCTTC. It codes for CASSLDETYYGYTF.